This TCR beta chain is from a study of CD8+ T cells in alopecia areata (dated by TCRdb to the late 2010s). For the study in its entirety: Treated patients were enrolled in an open-label pilot trial of oral tofacitinib at 5 to 10 mg twice daily for moderate-to-severe alopecia areata. The SALT score, which quantifies the percentage of affected scalp surface area, was used to measure disease severity in treated patients. In humans, TCRbeta sequencing was performed on scalp tissue and on sorted CD4+ and CD8+ peripheral blood T cells from healthy controls and from patients with patchy or totalis/universalis alopecia areata. RNA was extracted with the PAXgene miRNA kit for fixed scalp, the miRNeasy kit for PBMCs, and the RNeasy kit for mouse skin. Biopsies were taken from tofacitinib-treated patients at baseline and at 4 and 24 weeks of treatment, and a later scalp biopsy was taken in several of the tofacitinib-treated patients. Scalp clonality was compared among normal scalp (n=4), patchy alopecia areata scalp (n=8), and alopecia totalis/universalis scalp (n=8). TCRbeta CDR3 regions were amplified by immunoSEQ multiplex PCR using 35 Vbeta forward and 13 Jbeta reverse primers. Patients stayed on tofacitinib for 6 to 18 months and then had 6 months of follow-up off drug so that delayed response and recurrence could be assessed. The study used high-throughput TCRbeta sequencing to examine T cell clonal expansion in alopecia areata, in both the C3H/HeJ mouse model and human patients. What the study reported, not specific to this receptor: Compared with normal scalp, lesional scalp had higher clonality and more expanded CD8+ clones, particularly in alopecia totalis/universalis, a pattern that suggests antigenic drive. TCR sequences shared between patients were less clear than in mice, possibly partly because of HLA diversity in the patient population. Scalp clonality and the number of expanded CD8+ clones among the top 100 scalp clones were significantly decreased by tofacitinib. Unlike mouse skin, which is dominated by gammadelta T cells, normal human skin has resident alphabeta T cells that are also sequenced, and this complicates analysis of the scalp TCR repertoire. Many expanded lesional clones persisted in scalp and blood during tofacitinib treatment, which may partly explain relapse after stopping treatment. Because the treated cohort was small and included a single nonresponder, larger studies are needed to assess links between baseline CD8+ expansion and response.

CDR1 is given as SGHNT and CDR2 as YYREEE, both from the germline V gene (reference sequence). Reading from cysteine to phenylalanine, the CDR3 counts 16 amino acids. Only CDR3 DNA is held: 48 bases, read in frame from base 1. V is pared back by 4 bases and J by 1 base, with 18 bases lying between the germline termini. Reading the label with the study, this specimen's treatment or condition is: oral pan-JAK inhibitor, 5-10 mg twice daily. Lesional scalp punch biopsies and peripheral blood were collected from alopecia areata patients. PBMCs were isolated by density centrifugation and stained for CD3, CD4 and CD8, and CD4+ and CD8+ T cells were sorted on a FACSAria. Receptor amplification or capture employed the immunoSEQ multiplex PCR assay. RNA was extracted from all samples and reverse transcribed into cDNA, which served as template for TCR sequencing. First-strand cDNA was synthesized using SuperScript III with a 2:1 mix of oligo-dT and random hexamers. A synthetic immune receptor repertoire was used to gauge amplification bias, and whatever bias remained was removed computationally. As for the authors' bioinformatics: Raw reads were preprocessed for error removal, and CDR3 was defined according to IMGT conventions as running from the conserved cysteine to phenylalanine. Clonality was computed by normalizing Shannon entropy by log2 of the number of productive unique TCRs and subtracting the result from 1. Whether scalp clones were CD4 or CD8 was inferred by matching scalp TCRbeta sequences against CD4 and CD8 repertoires sorted from blood. TCRdb's version of the immuneACCESS table is confined to in-frame rearrangements and falls short of the full clone set. An unresolved V gene accounts for under half of the shortfall where checked; the remainder is of unknown origin. Clone size and the V and J calls come from that table; the DNA yielded D and trimming. Here the sample has over 60,000 clones; about half occur a single time. The ten largest clones capture roughly 22% of the sample.

As for this clone: Its antigen target is currently unknown. No quality values exist for individual bases; no much larger clone is one base distant.

This TCR was recovered from a human donor with alopecia areata. Here the chain combines TRBV5-4 and TRBJ2-7; the D gene assignment is ambiguous. The source material was CD8+ T cells sorted from blood, sampled around week 36, from a patient treated with tofacitinib. The CDR3 protein sequence reads: CASSVPWRRTSYEQYF. The DNA is TGTGCCAGCAGCGTGCCGTGGCGACGCACTTCCTACGAGCAGTACTTC.